Sequencing of this T cell receptor (beta chain) was carried out in a study of blood T cell repertoires in COVID-19. V was clipped by 4 bases and J by 4 bases, with 11 bases between them. Germline V gene sequence: CDR1 SGHKS, CDR2 YYEKEE (reference sequence). The CDR3 totals 13 residues. Libraries were prepared by immunoSEQ multiplex PCR; TCRdb keeps only in-frame clonotypes and omits some of them. The profile shows about 150,000 clones, 89% of them singletons. Sequences were obtained from peripheral blood. This clonotype was obtained from a man in his sixties with acute or convalescent COVID-19. This rearrangement joins TRBV5-5 to TRBJ2-5, with D possibly matching TRBD2 (5 bases). For the CDR3, the DNA is TGTGCCAGCAGCCGCCAGGAGGCAGAGACCCAGTACTTC. Its translation is CASSRQEAETQYF.